The T cell receptor (beta chain) under discussion was sequenced for a study of shared clonotypes between healthy human individuals. Some clones are missing from TCRdb's copy, which holds only in-frame ones; the method was immunoSEQ multiplex PCR. The sample shows 500,000 to 550,000 clones, about 96% of them seen only once. Germline V gene sequence: CDR1 SGHTA, CDR2 FQGTGA. The CDR3 contains 14 residues. Between the trimmed V and J ends, which lost 7 bases and 2 bases, there was a span of 13 bases. This sequence originates from a woman aged 25-40 years in good health. The J gene is TRBJ2-3, the V gene TRBV7-3; D may be TRBD2 (6 bases). Sequenced: naive CD4+ T cells sorted from blood. Subset meaning: CD45RA+ positively selected. The CDR3: CASTLSGHTDTQYF. The CDR3 DNA follows: TGTGCCAGCACCCTTAGCGGACACACAGATACGCAGTATTTT.